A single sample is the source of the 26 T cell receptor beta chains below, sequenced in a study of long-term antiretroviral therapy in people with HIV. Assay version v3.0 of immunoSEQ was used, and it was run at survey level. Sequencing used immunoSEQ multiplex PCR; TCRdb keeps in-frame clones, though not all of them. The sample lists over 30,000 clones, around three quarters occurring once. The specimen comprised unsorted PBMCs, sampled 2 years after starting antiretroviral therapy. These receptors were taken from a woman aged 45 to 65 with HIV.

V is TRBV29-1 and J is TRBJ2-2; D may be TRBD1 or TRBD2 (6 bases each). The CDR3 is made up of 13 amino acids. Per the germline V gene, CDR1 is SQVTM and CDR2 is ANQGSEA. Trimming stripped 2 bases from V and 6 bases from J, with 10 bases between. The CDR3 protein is CSVERGTPGELFF. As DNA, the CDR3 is TGCAGCGTTGAACGCGGGACACCCGGGGAGCTGTTTTTT.

CDR3 sequence: CASSENWGRETQYF. CDR3 DNA: TGTGCCAGCAGTGAAAATTGGGGGCGAGAGACCCAGTACTTC. V is TRBV6-1 and J is TRBJ2-5, with a possible D match to TRBD1 (6 bases). This CDR3 is built from 14 residues. V dropped 2 bases and J dropped 4 bases, with 11 bases sitting between them. Per the germline V gene, CDR1 is MNHNS and CDR2 is SASEGT.

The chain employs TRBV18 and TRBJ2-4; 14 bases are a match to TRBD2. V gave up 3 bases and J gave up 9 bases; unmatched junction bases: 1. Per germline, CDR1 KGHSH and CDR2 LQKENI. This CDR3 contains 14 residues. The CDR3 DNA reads TGTGCCAGCTCACCCGGGACTAGCGGGGGCATTCAGTACTTC. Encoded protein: CASSPGTSGGIQYF.

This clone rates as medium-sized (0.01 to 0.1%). The CDR3 DNA reads TGTGCTAGTGGTTTGGACAGCACAGATACGCAGTATTTT. Its protein is CASGLDSTDTQYF. The chain employs TRBV12-5 and TRBJ2-3; D is unresolved. The germline gives CDR1 LGHNT, CDR2 FRNRAP. The V gene lost 1 base and the J gene lost 0 bases, with 2 bases spanning the gap. The length of the CDR3 is 13 residues.

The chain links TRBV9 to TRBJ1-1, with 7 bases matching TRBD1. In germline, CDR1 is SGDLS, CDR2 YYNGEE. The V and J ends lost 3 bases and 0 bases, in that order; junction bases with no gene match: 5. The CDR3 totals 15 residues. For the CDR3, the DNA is TGTGCCAGCAGCGATAGACAGGGTATGAACACTGAAGCTTTCTTT. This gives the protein CASSDRQGMNTEAFF.

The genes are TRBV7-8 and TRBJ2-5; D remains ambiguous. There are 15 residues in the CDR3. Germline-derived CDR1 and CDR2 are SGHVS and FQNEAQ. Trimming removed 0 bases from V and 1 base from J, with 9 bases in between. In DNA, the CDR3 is TGTGCCAGCAGCTTAGCACTTACCCCCCAAGAGACCCAGTACTTC. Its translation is CASSLALTPQETQYF.

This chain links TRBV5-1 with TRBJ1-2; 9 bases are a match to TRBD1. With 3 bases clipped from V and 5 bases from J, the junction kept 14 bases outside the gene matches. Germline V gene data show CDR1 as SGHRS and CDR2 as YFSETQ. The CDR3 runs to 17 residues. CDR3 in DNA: TGCGCCAGCAGCTGCCGGACAGGGGAGGTTTTAAGGTATGGCTACACCTTC. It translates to CASSCRTGEVLRYGYTF.

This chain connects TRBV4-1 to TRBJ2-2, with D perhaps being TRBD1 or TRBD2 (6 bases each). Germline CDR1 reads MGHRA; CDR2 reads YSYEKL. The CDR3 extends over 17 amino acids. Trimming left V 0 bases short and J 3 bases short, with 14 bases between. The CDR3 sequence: CASSQDWGAAYTGELFF. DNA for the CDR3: TGCGCCAGCAGCCAAGATTGGGGGGCCGCGTACACCGGGGAGCTGTTTTTT.

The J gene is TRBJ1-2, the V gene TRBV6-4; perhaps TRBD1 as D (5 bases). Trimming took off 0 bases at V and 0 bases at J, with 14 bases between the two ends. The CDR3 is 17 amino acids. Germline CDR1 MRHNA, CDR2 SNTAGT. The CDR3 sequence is CASSDSMQGIANYGYTF. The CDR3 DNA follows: TGTGCCAGCAGTGACTCGATGCAGGGCATAGCTAACTATGGCTACACCTTC.

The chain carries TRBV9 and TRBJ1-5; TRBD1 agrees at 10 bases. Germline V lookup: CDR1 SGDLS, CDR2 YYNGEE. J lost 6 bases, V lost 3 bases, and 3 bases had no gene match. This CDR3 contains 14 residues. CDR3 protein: CASSGTGGLQPQHF. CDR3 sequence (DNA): TGTGCCAGCAGCGGGACAGGGGGTCTTCAGCCCCAGCATTTT.

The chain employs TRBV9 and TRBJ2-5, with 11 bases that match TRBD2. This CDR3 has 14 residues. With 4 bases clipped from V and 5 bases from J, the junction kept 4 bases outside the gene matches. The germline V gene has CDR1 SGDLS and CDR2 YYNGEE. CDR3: CASSLAGGEETQYF. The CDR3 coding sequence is TGTGCCAGCAGCCTAGCGGGGGGCGAGGAGACCCAGTACTTC.

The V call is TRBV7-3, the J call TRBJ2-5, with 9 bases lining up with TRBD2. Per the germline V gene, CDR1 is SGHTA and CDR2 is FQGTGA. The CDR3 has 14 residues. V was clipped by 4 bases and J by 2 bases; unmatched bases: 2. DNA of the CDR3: TGTGCCAGCAGCTCTAGCGGGATTCAAGAGACCCAGTACTTC. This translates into CASSSSGIQETQYF.

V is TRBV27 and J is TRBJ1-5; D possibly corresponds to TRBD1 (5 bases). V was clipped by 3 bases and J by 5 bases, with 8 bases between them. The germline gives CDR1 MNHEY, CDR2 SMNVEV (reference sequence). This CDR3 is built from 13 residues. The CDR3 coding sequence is TGTGCCAGCAGTTTTGGGGGGGATCAGCCCCAGCATTTT. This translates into CASSFGGDQPQHF.

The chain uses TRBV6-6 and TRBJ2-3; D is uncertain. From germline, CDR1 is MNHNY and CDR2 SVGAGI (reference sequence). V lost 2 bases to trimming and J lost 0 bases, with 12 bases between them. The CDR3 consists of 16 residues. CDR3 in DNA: TGTGCCAGCAGTTACGCGGTCTCTGCTAGCACAGATACGCAGTATTTT. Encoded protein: CASSYAVSASTDTQYF.

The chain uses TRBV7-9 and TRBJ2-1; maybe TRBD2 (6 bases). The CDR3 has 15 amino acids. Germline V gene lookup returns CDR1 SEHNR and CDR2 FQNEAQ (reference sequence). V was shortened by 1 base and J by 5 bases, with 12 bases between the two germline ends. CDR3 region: CASSLGDSLDNEQFF. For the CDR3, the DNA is TGTGCCAGCAGCTTAGGGGACTCCTTAGACAATGAGCAGTTCTTC.

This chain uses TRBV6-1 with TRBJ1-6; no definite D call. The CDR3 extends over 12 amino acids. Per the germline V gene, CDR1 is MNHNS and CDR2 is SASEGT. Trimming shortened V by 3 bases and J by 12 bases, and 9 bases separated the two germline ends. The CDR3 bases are TGTGCCAGCAGTGAGCCGATCTTACCCCTCCACTTT. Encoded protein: CASSEPILPLHF.

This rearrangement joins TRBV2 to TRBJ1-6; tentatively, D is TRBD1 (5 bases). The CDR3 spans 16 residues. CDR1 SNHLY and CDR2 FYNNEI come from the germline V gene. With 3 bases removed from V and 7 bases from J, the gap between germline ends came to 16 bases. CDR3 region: CASSEWAGRMNSPLHF. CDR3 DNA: TGTGCCAGCAGTGAGTGGGCAGGGAGAATGAATTCACCCCTCCACTTT.

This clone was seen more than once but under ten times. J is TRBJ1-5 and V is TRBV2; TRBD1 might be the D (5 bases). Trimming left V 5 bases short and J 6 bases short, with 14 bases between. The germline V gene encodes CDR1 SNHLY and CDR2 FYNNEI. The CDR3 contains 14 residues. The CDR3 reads CASSFTGVSQPQHF. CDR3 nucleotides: TGTGCCAGCAGTTTTACAGGAGTGAGTCAGCCCCAGCATTTT.

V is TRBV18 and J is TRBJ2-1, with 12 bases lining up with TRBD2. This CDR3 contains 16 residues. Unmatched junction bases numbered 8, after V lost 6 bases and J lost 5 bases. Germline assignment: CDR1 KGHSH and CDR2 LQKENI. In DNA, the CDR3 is TGTGCCAGCTCGTTGGTTACTAGCGGGGGGAACAATGAGCAGTTCTTC. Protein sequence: CASSLVTSGGNNEQFF.

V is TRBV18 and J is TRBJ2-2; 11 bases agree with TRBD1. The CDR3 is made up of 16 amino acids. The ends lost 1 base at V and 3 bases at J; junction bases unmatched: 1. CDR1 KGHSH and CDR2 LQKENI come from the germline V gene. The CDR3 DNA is TGTGCCAGCTCACCACGGACAGGGGGCGACACCGGGGAGCTGTTTTTT. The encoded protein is CASSPRTGGDTGELFF.

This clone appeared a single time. CDR3 amino acids: CASSPRQGSLSNSPLHF. For the CDR3, the DNA is TGTGCCAGCAGCCCCAGACAGGGGTCTCTCTCCAATTCACCCCTCCACTTT. This chain connects TRBV14 to TRBJ1-6, with 8 nucleotides matching TRBD1. CDR3 length: 17 residues. The germline V gene has CDR1 SGHDN and CDR2 FVKESK. V lost 4 bases to trimming and J lost 7 bases; unmatched junction nucleotides: 12.

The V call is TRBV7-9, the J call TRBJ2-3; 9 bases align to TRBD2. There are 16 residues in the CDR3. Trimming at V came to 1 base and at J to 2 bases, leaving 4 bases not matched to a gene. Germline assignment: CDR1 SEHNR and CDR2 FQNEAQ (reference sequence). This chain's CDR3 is CASSLGGGGATDTQYF. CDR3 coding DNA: TGTGCCAGCAGCTTAGGCGGCGGGGGGGCCACAGATACGCAGTATTTT.

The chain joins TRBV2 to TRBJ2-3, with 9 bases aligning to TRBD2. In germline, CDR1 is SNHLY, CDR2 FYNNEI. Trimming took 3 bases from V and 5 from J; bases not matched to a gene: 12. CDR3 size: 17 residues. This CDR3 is CASSESFWRGGGDTQYF. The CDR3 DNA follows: TGTGCCAGCAGTGAGTCCTTCTGGCGGGGGGGCGGAGATACGCAGTATTTT.

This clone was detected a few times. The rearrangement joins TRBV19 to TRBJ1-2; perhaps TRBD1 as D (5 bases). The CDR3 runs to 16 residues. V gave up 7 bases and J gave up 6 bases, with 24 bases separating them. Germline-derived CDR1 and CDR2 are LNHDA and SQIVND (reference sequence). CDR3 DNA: TGTGCCAGTATAGGTGTCGGAGACAGCGGGCTACATGGCTACACCTTC. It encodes CASIGVGDSGLHGYTF.

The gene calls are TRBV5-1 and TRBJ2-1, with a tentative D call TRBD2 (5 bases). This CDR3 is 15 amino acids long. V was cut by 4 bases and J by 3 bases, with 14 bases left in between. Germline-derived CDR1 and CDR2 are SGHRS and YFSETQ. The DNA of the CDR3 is TGCGCCAGCAGCATGGCCGACTACGACTACAATGAGCAGTTCTTC. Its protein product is CASSMADYDYNEQFF. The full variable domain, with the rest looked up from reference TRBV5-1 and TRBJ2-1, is KAGVTQTPRYLIKTRGQQVTLSCSPISGHRSVSWYQQTPGQGLQFLFEYFSETQRNKGNFPGRFSGRQFSNSRSEMNVSTLELGDSALYLCASSMADYDYNEQFFGPGTRLTVL.

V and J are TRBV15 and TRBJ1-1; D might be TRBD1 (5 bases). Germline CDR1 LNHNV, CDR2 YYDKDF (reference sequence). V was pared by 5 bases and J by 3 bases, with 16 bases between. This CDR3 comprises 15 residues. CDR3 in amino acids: CATSPNLGVDTEAFF. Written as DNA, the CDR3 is TGTGCCACCAGCCCAAACCTGGGGGTAGACACTGAAGCTTTCTTT.